What follows are 32 T cell receptor beta chains derived from one specimen sequenced in a study of identical twins. TCRdb re-called the 5' RACE reads with MiXCR, one entry per CDR3 protein. The sample consists of about 500,000 distinct CDR3 sequences, roughly 13% of them appearing once. These data were likewise used in another study, on yellow fever vaccine responses in identical twins.

Specimen: CD4+ T cells sorted from blood. The source is a woman between 18 and 30 years old in good health.

This chain links TRBV29-1 with TRBJ2-5; D tentatively reads TRBD1 or TRBD2 (5 bases each). CDR1 is SQVTM, CDR2 ANQGSEA, per germline. V was clipped by 2 bases and J by 5 bases, with 9 bases between them. CDR3 length: 12 residues. CDR3 loop: CSVESGDETQYF. Here the CDR3 DNA reads TGCAGCGTTGAATCCGGGGACGAGACCCAGTACTTC.

The chain joins TRBV3-1 to TRBJ2-7; maybe TRBD2 (7 bases). Germline CDR1 and CDR2: LGHDT and YNNKEL (reference sequence). Trimming stripped 3 bases from V and 7 bases from J, with 19 bases between. The CDR3 sequence is 15 residues long. In DNA form, the CDR3 reads TGTGCCAGCAGCCAGGGGAGGGGGGCTCCCCGGGAGCAGTACTTC. It yields the protein CASSQGRGAPREQYF.

At least ten counts were recorded for this clonotype. The chain carries TRBV12-3 or TRBV12-4 and TRBJ2-7; D may be TRBD2 (5 bases). With 2 bases removed from V and 3 bases from J, the gap between germline ends came to 8 bases. The CDR3 has 13 residues. The CDR3 coding sequence is TGTGCCAGCAGTTTATCCGCGGGCTACGAGCAGTACTTC. Encoded protein: CASSLSAGYEQYF.

The chain has TRBV9 and TRBJ2-2; the D gene could be TRBD1 or TRBD2 (5 bases each). The ends were cut back, 3 bases at V and 0 bases at J, with 18 bases in the middle. This CDR3 is 18 amino acids long. The V gene's germline CDR1 is SGDLS and CDR2 YYNGEE. CDR3 sequence reads: CASSADWGSASNTGELFF. The CDR3 DNA reads TGTGCCAGCAGCGCCGATTGGGGGTCAGCCTCGAACACCGGGGAGCTGTTTTTT. The complete variable domain, with remaining parts taken from reference TRBV9 and TRBJ2-2, reads DSGVTQTPKHLITATGQRVTLRCSPRSGDLSVYWYQQSLDQGLQFLIQYYNGEERAKGNILERFSAQQFPDLHSELNLSSLELGDSALYFCASSADWGSASNTGELFFGEGSRLTVL.

The chain is built from TRBV9 and TRBJ1-1; D gene ambiguous. The CDR3 spans 14 residues. CDR1 is SGDLS, CDR2 YYNGEE, per germline. Trimming removed 0 bases from V and 5 bases from J, with 11 bases in between. The CDR3 sequence: CASSVVSTVTEAFF. In DNA, the CDR3 is TGTGCCAGCAGCGTAGTGTCAACGGTGACTGAAGCTTTCTTT.

This clonotype was picked up a small number of times. The rearrangement joins TRBV24-1 to TRBJ2-1; a weak D match, TRBD2 (6 bases). Germline CDR1 reads KGHDR; CDR2 reads SFDVKD. The CDR3 runs 16 residues. V shed 3 bases and J shed 0 bases, with 11 bases lying between them. In DNA, the CDR3 is TGTGCCACCAGTGATCTAGATAGCGGCTCCTACAATGAGCAGTTCTTC. The encoded protein is CATSDLDSGSYNEQFF.

This clonotype was counted many times. This chain joins TRBV7-2 and TRBJ2-1; D is possibly TRBD2 (6 bases). The CDR3 runs 13 residues. Looked up from germline, CDR1 is SGHTA and CDR2 is FQGNSA. Trimming took 6 bases from V and 7 from J, leaving 13 bases between them. CDR3 region: CASSLDRENEQFF. In DNA, the CDR3 is TGTGCCAGCAGTCTTGACCGGGAGAATGAGCAGTTCTTC.

The rearrangement uses TRBV6-5 and TRBJ1-2; weak D call: TRBD1 (6 bases). The V gene's germline CDR1 is MNHEY and CDR2 SVGAGI. This CDR3 region has 13 residues. V was pared by 0 bases and J by 7 bases, with 9 bases between. The CDR3, as DNA: TGTGCCAGCAGTTACTCACAGGGCCGTGGCTACACCTTC. The encoded protein is CASSYSQGRGYTF.

The table lists this clonotype with a few counts. This sequence joins TRBV28 and TRBJ2-1; D ambiguous. The ends were cut back, 7 bases at V and 7 bases at J, with 11 bases in the middle. This CDR3 is 12 amino acids long. CDR1 is MDHEN, CDR2 SYDVKM, per germline. CDR3 sequence: CASTRSPNEQFF. DNA for the CDR3: TGTGCCAGCACCAGGAGCCCGAATGAGCAGTTCTTC.

V usage is TRBV2 and J usage is TRBJ2-7; tentative D call: TRBD1 (6 bases). This CDR3 has 14 residues. The V end was cut by 6 bases, the J end by 6 bases, with 18 bases between. In germline, CDR1 is SNHLY, CDR2 FYNNEI. This CDR3 reads CASSQAGTRVEQYF. The CDR3 region has the DNA TGTGCCAGCAGCCAAGCCGGGACAAGAGTCGAGCAGTACTTC.

The rearrangement uses TRBV6-1 and TRBJ2-6; TRBD2 matches 8 bases. There are 16 residues in the CDR3. V shed 5 bases and J 4 bases; nucleotides not matched to a gene: 7. CDR1 and CDR2 from the germline V gene are MNHNS and SASEGT. CDR3 DNA: TGTGCCAGCAGTCGAGATCAGCGGGGGGGGGCCAACGTCCTGACTTTC. It is translated as CASSRDQRGGANVLTF.

The rearrangement uses TRBV3-1 and TRBJ2-7; no firm D call. V was clipped by 1 base and J by 4 bases, with 5 bases between them. The V gene's germline CDR1 is LGHDT and CDR2 YNNKEL (reference sequence). The CDR3 loop spans 12 amino acids. The CDR3 nucleotides read TGTGCCAGCAGCCAAGCTCAATACGAGCAGTACTTC. Translation: CASSQAQYEQYF.

This clonotype was counted between two and nine times. This rearrangement joins TRBV28 to TRBJ2-3; the D gene is possibly TRBD2 (6 bases). Germline CDR1 MDHEN, CDR2 SYDVKM. The V gene lost 8 bases and the J gene lost 0 bases, with 9 bases spanning the gap. The CDR3 spans 13 residues. CDR3 nucleotides: TGTGCCAGCGGGACTTCTAGCACAGATACGCAGTATTTT. It encodes CASGTSSTDTQYF.

In its sample, this clonotype was seen a few times. A read error may account for a junction end that differs from germline. The gene calls are TRBV5-1 and TRBJ2-5, with D perhaps TRBD1 (5 bases). This CDR3 region has 13 residues. Germline assignment: CDR1 SGHRS and CDR2 YFSETQ. CDR3 region: CASTLDNLETQYF. In DNA form, the CDR3 reads TGCGCCAGCACCTTGGACAATTTAGAGACCCAGTACTTC. Supplemented by reference TRBV5-1 and TRBJ2-5, the full variable domain reads KAGVTQTPRYLIKTRGQQVTLSCSPISGHRSVSWYQQTPGQGLQFLFEYFSETQRNKGNFPGRFSGRQFSNSRSEMNVSTLELGDSALYLCASTLDNLETQYFGPGTRLLVL.

This clonotype was counted between two and nine times. The chain links TRBV27 to TRBJ2-3; perhaps TRBD1 as D (6 bases). Trimming pared 5 bases from V and 3 bases from J, leaving 12 bases between. Germline V gives CDR1 MNHEY, CDR2 SMNVEV (reference sequence). The CDR3 covers 14 residues. The CDR3 nucleotides are TGTGCCAGCAGTGTTAACAGGGCTACAGATACGCAGTATTTT. Translating it yields CASSVNRATDTQYF.

The V gene is TRBV4-3, the J gene TRBJ2-7; 12 nucleotides agree with TRBD2. Losses at the gene ends were 1 base for V and 6 bases for J; bases not matched to a gene: 7. The CDR3 loop spans 16 amino acids. CDR1 is LGHNA, CDR2 YSLEER, per germline. The CDR3 coding sequence is TGCGCCAGCAGCCAAGGACGGACTAGCGGGACCCCCGAGCAGTACTTC. This sequence encodes CASSQGRTSGTPEQYF.

Comments on this clonotype: This could be a read error, since a much larger clone is one nucleotide away. V is TRBV11-3 and J is TRBJ2-1; 9 bases fit TRBD1. CDR1 and CDR2 (germline): SGHNT, YENEEA. This CDR3 is 16 amino acids long. The V segment lost 5 bases and the J segment 2 bases; nucleotides outside the gene matches: 7. The CDR3 DNA follows: TGTGCCAGCAGCCCCTGGACAGGGGTCGCCTACAATGAGCAGTTCTTC. Translated, it gives CASSPWTGVAYNEQFF.

This clonotype was counted only a few times. The chain employs TRBV29-1 and TRBJ1-1; D remains unclear. The germline CDR1 and CDR2 sequences are SQVTM and ANQGSEA. This CDR3 comprises 13 residues. Trimming took off 7 bases at V and 1 base at J, with 13 bases between the two ends. CDR3 protein: CSAGRLRNTEAFF. The CDR3 DNA reads as TGCAGCGCAGGACGATTGAGGAACACTGAAGCTTTCTTT. Variable domain in full (rest from reference TRBV29-1 and TRBJ1-1): SAVISQKPSRDICQRGTSLTIQCQVDSQVTMMFWYRQQPGQSLTLIATANQGSEATYESGFVIDKFPISRPNLTFSTLTVSNMSPEDSSIYLCSAGRLRNTEAFFGQGTRLTVV.

This clonotype was seen a handful of times. V gene TRBV29-1 combines with J gene TRBJ1-1; D remains ambiguous. The CDR3 is made up of 13 amino acids. Germline assignment: CDR1 SQVTM and CDR2 ANQGSEA. V dropped 4 bases and J dropped 0 bases, with 9 bases sitting between them. The CDR3 spells CSVVRDLNTEAFF. CDR3 in DNA: TGCAGCGTTGTGAGGGATTTGAACACTGAAGCTTTCTTT.

This clonotype was observed a few times. V gene TRBV7-8 combines with J gene TRBJ2-7; D remains unclear. V lost 5 bases and J lost 0, with 17 bases in between. Germline CDR1 reads SGHVS; CDR2 reads FQNEAQ. The CDR3 sequence is 16 residues long. As DNA, the CDR3 is TGTGCCAGCAGCCTGGGGTTGGGCAGGAGCTCCTACGAGCAGTACTTC. Translation: CASSLGLGRSSYEQYF. The whole variable domain, filled in from reference TRBV7-8 and TRBJ2-7, reads GAGVSQSPRYKVAKRGQDVALRCDPISGHVSLFWYQQALGQGPEFLTYFQNEAQLDKSGLPSDRFFAERPEGSVSTLKIQRTQQEDSAVYLCASSLGLGRSSYEQYFGPGTRLTVT.

Comments on this clonotype: Compared with germline, one end of the junction differs, possibly owing to a read error. The V and J genes are TRBV5-1 and TRBJ2-3, with TRBD2 matching over 7 bases. Germline CDR1 SGHRS, CDR2 YFSETQ. The CDR3 is made up of 16 amino acids. The CDR3 sequence: CTSSLARLAARDTQYF. The CDR3 DNA reads TGCACCAGCAGCTTGGCACGCCTAGCGGCACGGGATACGCAGTATTTT.

This clonotype came up a few times. This chain connects TRBV28 to TRBJ2-3; TRBD2 agrees at 8 bases. Germline CDR1 reads MDHEN; CDR2 reads SYDVKM. The CDR3 extends over 14 amino acids. The V gene end was trimmed by 4 bases and the J gene end by 11 bases; junction bases not matched to a gene: 11. The CDR3 DNA reads as TGTGCCAGCAGTTACGGACTAGCTAGAAGTAAGCAGTATTTT. Protein: CASSYGLARSKQYF.

Many counts were recorded for this clonotype. The chain is built from TRBV3-1 and TRBJ2-3; D is unclear. Between the trimmed V and J ends, which lost 0 bases and 4 bases, there was a span of 8 bases. The CDR3 runs 14 residues. Germline assignment: CDR1 LGHDT and CDR2 YNNKEL (reference sequence). CDR3 region: CASSQDLVADTQYF. In DNA, the CDR3 is TGTGCCAGCAGCCAAGATTTGGTCGCAGATACGCAGTATTTT.

This chain joins TRBV2 and TRBJ2-3; 11 nucleotides match TRBD2. The germline V gene encodes CDR1 SNHLY and CDR2 FYNNEI. CDR3 size: 15 residues. Germline trimming cut 7 bases from V and 1 base from J; bases unmatched to any gene: 4. The CDR3 bases are TGTGCCAGCACCGCGGGACTAGCGGGCACAGATACGCAGTATTTT. It codes for CASTAGLAGTDTQYF.

This clonotype was observed a few times. V usage is TRBV4-3 and J usage is TRBJ2-5; D possibly matches TRBD1 or TRBD2 (5 bases each). V was trimmed by 2 bases and J by 4 bases, leaving 11 bases between them. The germline V gene encodes CDR1 LGHNA and CDR2 YSLEER. The CDR3 covers 14 residues. Here the CDR3 DNA reads TGCGCCAGCAGCCAATCAGGGAGAGGAGAGACCCAGTACTTC. Its translation is CASSQSGRGETQYF.

The chain employs TRBV27 and TRBJ2-7; 8 bases match TRBD1. V lost 5 bases and J lost 0; bases outside the gene matches: 9. The germline V gene encodes CDR1 MNHEY and CDR2 SMNVEV (reference sequence). This CDR3 has 16 amino acids. CDR3 amino acids: CASSLTGTGVSYEQYF. CDR3 nucleotide sequence: TGTGCCAGCAGTCTTACCGGGACAGGTGTCTCCTACGAGCAGTACTTC.

V usage is TRBV24-1 and J usage is TRBJ2-1; TRBD2 matches 12 bases. The V gene end was trimmed by 4 bases and the J gene end by 3 bases; junction bases not matched to a gene: 6. The CDR3 has 17 amino acids. From germline, CDR1 is KGHDR and CDR2 SFDVKD. The CDR3, as DNA: TGTGCCACCAGTGACCTGACTAGCGGGGGCCACTACAATGAGCAGTTCTTC. This sequence encodes CATSDLTSGGHYNEQFF.

This clonotype was recorded at least ten times. The J gene is TRBJ1-4, the V gene TRBV5-1; D is perhaps TRBD1 (5 bases). The CDR3 is made up of 15 amino acids. Between the trimmed V and J ends, which lost 4 bases and 13 bases, there was a span of 23 bases. Germline V gene data show CDR1 as SGHRS and CDR2 as YFSETQ. CDR3 sequence (DNA): TGCGCCAGCAGCCGGGGGGACGCCCCTAATGAGGGACTGTTTTTT. It is translated as CASSRGDAPNEGLFF.

This clonotype was seen repeatedly, ten times or more. The genes are TRBV5-1 and TRBJ2-3; 9 bases are shared with TRBD2. CDR1 SGHRS and CDR2 YFSETQ come from the germline V gene. This CDR3 spans 16 amino acids. Trimming cost V 1 base and J 5 bases; bases outside gene matches: 8. CDR3 sequence reads: CASSLMGGRARDTQYF. The CDR3 DNA reads as TGCGCCAGCAGCTTGATGGGCGGGAGGGCCAGAGATACGCAGTATTTT.

This sequence joins TRBV11-2 and TRBJ2-1, with 7 bases matching TRBD1. The CDR3 loop spans 13 amino acids. Germline V gene sequence: CDR1 SGHAT, CDR2 FQNNGV. Trimming took 5 bases from V and 9 from J; bases not matched to a gene: 7. The CDR3 nucleotides read TGTGCCAGCAGCCGTCGGACAGGAGGTGAGCAGTTCTTC. Translating it yields CASSRRTGGEQFF.

The chain joins TRBV7-9 to TRBJ2-1; 10 bases are shared with TRBD2. With 5 bases clipped from V and 6 bases from J, the junction kept 7 bases outside the gene matches. Germline V lookup: CDR1 SEHNR, CDR2 FQNEAQ (reference sequence). CDR3 length: 15 amino acids. In DNA, the CDR3 is TGTGCCAGCAGCGCCCCCGAGCGGGGGGGCAATGAGCAGTTCTTC. Its translation: CASSAPERGGNEQFF.

This clonotype was counted only a few times. The chain combines TRBV4-2 with TRBJ2-3; D may be TRBD2 (5 bases). The V end lost 2 bases, the J end lost 0 bases, and 12 bases lay between the germline ends. Germline V gives CDR1 LGHNA, CDR2 YNFKEQ. The CDR3 runs 16 residues. CDR3 in amino acids: CASSQTGIQSTDTQYF. Here the CDR3 DNA reads TGTGCCAGCAGCCAAACCGGGATCCAAAGCACAGATACGCAGTATTTT.